The next 3 T cell receptor beta chains were all read from a single sample in a study of immune evolution from preneoplasia to lung adenocarcinoma. Sequencing used immunoSEQ multiplex PCR; TCRdb keeps in-frame clones, though not all of them. The sample has approximately 8,600 clones, around 85% seen once; the top ten hold around 8%. Sequencing was carried out using FFPE minimally invasive lung adenocarcinoma tissue. These receptors were collected from a donor aged 70 or older with lung adenocarcinoma.

The chain combines TRBV5-6 with TRBJ1-2; D possibly corresponds to TRBD1 (6 bases). Trimming took off 1 base at V and 3 bases at J, with 16 bases between the two ends. The V gene's germline CDR1 is SGHDT and CDR2 YYEEEE. The CDR3 consists of 16 residues. In DNA form, the CDR3 reads TGTGCCAGCAGCTTGACAGGGCCTACGGGGGACTATGGCTACACCTTC. This codes for CASSLTGPTGDYGYTF.

The J gene is TRBJ2-5, the V gene TRBV7-9; 7 positions agree with TRBD1. Germline lookup yields CDR1 SEHNR and CDR2 FQNEAQ (reference sequence). V trimming: 5 bases; J trimming: 2 bases; junction bases outside the gene matches: 8. The CDR3 consists of 15 residues. The CDR3 DNA reads as TGTGCCAGCAGCCAGACAGGGTCCCTACAAGAGACCCAGTACTTC. This codes for CASSQTGSLQETQYF.

In this sample, this clone turned up a few times. The chain joins TRBV7-9 to TRBJ2-1; the D is unclear. Germline assignment: CDR1 SEHNR and CDR2 FQNEAQ (reference sequence). The CDR3 contains 14 residues. Trimming shortened V by 1 base and J by 10 bases, and 14 bases separated the two germline ends. This CDR3 reads CASSLDSSLGEQFF. DNA of the CDR3: TGTGCCAGCAGCTTAGATAGCTCGCTTGGGGAGCAGTTCTTC.